Listed below are T cell receptor beta chains from one sample, sequenced in a study of blood T cell repertoires in COVID-19. Some clones are missing from TCRdb's copy, which holds only in-frame ones; the method was immunoSEQ multiplex PCR. In the table there are 200,000 to 250,000 clones, about 90% of which are singletons. Sequencing was performed on peripheral blood. The receptors were sampled from a man between 60 and 75 years old with acute or convalescent COVID-19. CDR3s include the opening cysteine and the closing phenylalanine or tryptophan. The D gene is left open where the match is weak. Rows may omit the clone size; those that give it use once, few, many or a size class.

>NA|TRBJ2-1|TRBV7-9|NA
TGTGCCAGCAGCCTACGCCCCCCTAGCTCCTACAATGAGCAGTTCTTC
CASSLRPPSSYNEQFF
>NA|TRBJ2-2|TRBV5-1|NA
TGCGCCAGCAGCTCGAGCCCCTCCACCGGGGAGCTGTTTTTT
CASSSSPSTGELFF
>NA|TRBJ2-2|TRBV12-3/TRBV12-4|NA
TGTGCCAGCAGTCCTATGGGGGGCGGGGAGCTGTTTTTT
CASSPMGGGELFF
>NA|TRBJ1-3|TRBV9|NA
TGTGCCAGCAGCGCCGGTGGTGGAAACACCATATATTTT
CASSAGGGNTIYF
>once|TRBJ1-3|TRBV6-5|NA
TGTGCCAGCAGAATAGGAAACACCATATATTTT
CASRIGNTIYF
>once|TRBJ2-7|TRBV27|TRBD2
TGTGCCAGCGGAGGGACGGGAGGGCCCTACGAGCAGTACTTC
CASGGTGGPYEQYF
>few|TRBJ2-1|TRBV27|NA
TGTGCCAGCAGTTTAGACGAGGGTGAGCAGTTCTTC
CASSLDEGEQFF
>NA|TRBJ2-3|TRBV11-3|NA
TGTGCCAGCAGCACGAGTGGGCCGTCTAAAGTGGATACGCAGTATTTT
CASSTSGPSKVDTQYF
>NA|TRBJ2-1|TRBV7-9|NA
TGTGCCAGCAGCCCAGAGGACTATCCTCCGCATGAGCAGTTCTTC
CASSPEDYPPHEQFF
>NA|TRBJ2-5|TRBV6-2/TRBV6-3|TRBD2
TGTGCCAGCAGTTACGTGGGACTAGCGGGATCAGGAGAGACCCAGTACTTC
CASSYVGLAGSGETQYF
>NA|TRBJ2-6|TRBV4-3|NA
TGCGCCAGCAGCCCGGAGGGGTCTGGGGCCAACGTCCTGACTTTC
CASSPEGSGANVLTF
>NA|TRBJ1-3|TRBV24-1|NA
TGTGCCACCAGTGATACGGCCAGACCGGGCTCTGGAAACACCATATATTTT
CATSDTARPGSGNTIYF
>once|TRBJ1-1|TRBV11-3|TRBD1
TGTGCCAGCAGCTCGGACAGGGGGCCTGGAACTGAAGCTTTCTTT
CASSSDRGPGTEAFF
>NA|TRBJ2-7|TRBV2|NA
TGTGCCAGCAGTGAACTGAGAGGGACCTACGAGCAGTACTTC
CASSELRGTYEQYF
>once|TRBJ2-2|TRBV30|NA
TGTGCCTGGAGTGCACAACAGGGCAGCGGGGAGCTGTTTTTT
CAWSAQQGSGELFF
>few|TRBJ1-3|TRBV7-9|TRBD1
TGTGCCAGCAGCTTTTGGGACAGGGTAACTGGAAACACCATATATTTT
CASSFWDRVTGNTIYF
>NA|TRBJ1-6|TRBV14|NA
TGTGCCAGCAGCCAAGATTTTGCAGGGGACTCACCCCTCCACTTT
CASSQDFAGDSPLHF
>NA|TRBJ1-5|TRBV14|NA
TGTGCCAGCAGCCAGTGGGGAGAGGATCAGCCCCAGCATTTT
CASSQWGEDQPQHF
>few|TRBJ2-7|TRBV15|TRBD1
TGTGCCACCAGCAGAGATCCACAGGGGGCAGGCGAGCAGTACTTC
CATSRDPQGAGEQYF
>NA|TRBJ2-5|TRBV6-5|TRBD1
TGTGCCAGCAGTCGACAGGGGAGGGAGACCCAGTACTTC
CASSRQGRETQYF
>NA|TRBJ2-2|TRBV18|TRBD2
TGTGCCAGCTCAAAGGCTAGCGGGATCACCGGGGAGCTGTTTTTT
CASSKASGITGELFF
>NA|TRBJ2-1|TRBV29-1|TRBD1
TGCAGCGTGGCAGGGGGCTGGGAGCAGTTCTTC
CSVAGGWEQFF
>NA|TRBJ2-1|TRBV29-1|TRBD1
TGCAGCATTGTCGGACAGGGTGGTCACAATGAGCAGTTCTTC
CSIVGQGGHNEQFF
>NA|TRBJ2-1|TRBV5-4|NA
TGTGCCAGCAGCTCATTCCGGGACTCACCTAATGAGCAGTTCTTC
CASSSFRDSPNEQFF
>NA|TRBJ2-7|TRBV4-2|NA
TGTGCCAGCAGCCAAGAGCCCCGGGTCAACGAGCAGTACTTC
CASSQEPRVNEQYF
>NA|TRBJ2-5|TRBV6-5|TRBD1
TGTGCCAGCAGTTACGACAGGGTAGAGACCCAGTACTTC
CASSYDRVETQYF
>NA|TRBJ2-2|TRBV9|TRBD1
TGTGCCAGCAGCGTTGACAGGGCCACGAACACCGGGGAGCTGTTTTTT
CASSVDRATNTGELFF
>NA|TRBJ1-1|TRBV6-6|NA
TGTGCCAGCAGCAAAGAGGGCACTGAAGCTTTCTTT
CASSKEGTEAFF
>NA|TRBJ1-5|TRBV30|NA
TGTGCCTGGGATGCGGGGAGGGCTGGACAGCCCCAGCATTTT
CAWDAGRAGQPQHF
>NA|TRBJ2-2|TRBV10-2|TRBD1
TGCGCCAGCAAGGAGGGCAGGGGGCTGACCGGGGAGCTGTTTTTT
CASKEGRGLTGELFF
>NA|TRBJ2-7|TRBV19|TRBD1
TGTGCCAGTAGTATAACGGACAGGGGGGTGGTCGAGCAGTACTTC
CASSITDRGVVEQYF
>NA|TRBJ2-3|TRBV10-3|NA
TGTGCCATCAGTGCCGTTGGGCCCACAGATACGCAGTATTTT
CAISAVGPTDTQYF
>NA|TRBJ2-7|TRBV27|TRBD1
TGTGCCAGCAGTTTACGACAGGGTAAAAACGAGCAGTACTTC
CASSLRQGKNEQYF
>NA|TRBJ1-5|TRBV18|NA
TGTGCCAGCTCACCAACCGCGTCCGATCAGCCCCAGCATTTT
CASSPTASDQPQHF
>NA|TRBJ1-1|TRBV19|TRBD1
TGTGCCAGTGGACAGGGGAACACTGAAGCTTTCTTT
CASGQGNTEAFF
>NA|TRBJ2-1|TRBV6-2/TRBV6-3|TRBD2
TGTGCCAGCAGTCGGACTAGCGGCCACAATGAGCAGTTCTTC
CASSRTSGHNEQFF
>once|TRBJ1-6|TRBV30|NA
TGTGCCTGGAGGCGGTCCTATAATTCACCCCTCCACTTT
CAWRRSYNSPLHF
>NA|TRBJ2-1|TRBV6-4|NA
TGTGCCAGCAGTGAGAGTATTAGCAATGAGCAGTTCTTC
CASSESISNEQFF
>few|TRBJ2-7|TRBV19|NA
TGTGCCAGTAGTAGTGGAAGCGGAACCTCCTACGAGCAGTACTTC
CASSSGSGTSYEQYF
>NA|TRBJ2-3|TRBV4-3|TRBD2
TGCGCCAGCAGCCTTAGCGGGGAGAGAAGCACAGATACGCAGTATTTT
CASSLSGERSTDTQYF
>few|TRBJ1-5|TRBV27|TRBD1
TGTGCCAGCCGGGCTGGACAGGCGGGTCAGCCCCAGCATTTT
CASRAGQAGQPQHF
>few|TRBJ1-6|TRBV9|TRBD1
TGTGCCAGCAGCGCCCGGACAGGGAGGAATTCACCCCTCCACTTT
CASSARTGRNSPLHF
>NA|TRBJ2-7|TRBV6-7|TRBD1
TGTGCCACCAACATGAAACAGGGGACCCCCTACGAGCAGTACTTC
CATNMKQGTPYEQYF